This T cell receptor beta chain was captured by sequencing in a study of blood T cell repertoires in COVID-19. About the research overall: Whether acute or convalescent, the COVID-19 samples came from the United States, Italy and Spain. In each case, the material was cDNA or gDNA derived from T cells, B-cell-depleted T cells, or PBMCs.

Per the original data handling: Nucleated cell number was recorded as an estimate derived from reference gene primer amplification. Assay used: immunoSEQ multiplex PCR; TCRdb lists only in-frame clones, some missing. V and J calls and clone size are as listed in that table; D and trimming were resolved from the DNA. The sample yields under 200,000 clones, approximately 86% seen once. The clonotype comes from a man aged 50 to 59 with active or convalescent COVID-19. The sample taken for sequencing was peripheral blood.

CDR3 DNA: TGTGCCAGCACCCGATCTGGAGGTAATGAAAAACTGTTTTTT. Its translation is CASTRSGGNEKLFF. This rearrangement joins TRBV7-9 to TRBJ1-4; D remains ambiguous. The CDR3 contains 14 residues. V was pared by 7 bases and J by 4 bases, with 13 bases between. Germline CDR1 reads SEHNR; CDR2 reads FQNEAQ (reference sequence).